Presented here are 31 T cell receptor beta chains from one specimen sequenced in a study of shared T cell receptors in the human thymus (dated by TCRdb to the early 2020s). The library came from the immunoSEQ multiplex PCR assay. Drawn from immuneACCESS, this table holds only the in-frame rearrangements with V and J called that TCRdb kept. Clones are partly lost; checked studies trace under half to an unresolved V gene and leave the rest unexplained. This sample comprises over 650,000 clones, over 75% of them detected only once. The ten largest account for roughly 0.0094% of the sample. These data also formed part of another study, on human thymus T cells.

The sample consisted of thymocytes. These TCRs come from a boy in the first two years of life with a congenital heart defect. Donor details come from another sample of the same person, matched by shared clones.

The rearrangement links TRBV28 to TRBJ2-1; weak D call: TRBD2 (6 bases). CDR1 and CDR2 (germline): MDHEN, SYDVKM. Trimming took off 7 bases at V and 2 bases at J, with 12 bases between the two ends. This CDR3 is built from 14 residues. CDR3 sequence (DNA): TGTGCCAGCAACAGCGGGTCCACCTACAATGAGCAGTTCTTC. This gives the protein CASNSGSTYNEQFF.

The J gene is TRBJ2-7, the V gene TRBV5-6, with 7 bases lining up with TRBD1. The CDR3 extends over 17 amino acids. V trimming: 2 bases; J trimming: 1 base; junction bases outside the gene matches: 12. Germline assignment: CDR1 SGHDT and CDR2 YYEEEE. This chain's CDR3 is CASSFTQGPPISYEQYF. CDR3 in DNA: TGTGCCAGCAGCTTTACACAGGGGCCCCCAATTTCCTACGAGCAGTACTTC.

CDR3 sequence: CASSQEDKLGNEQFF. The CDR3 DNA is TGCGCCAGCAGCCAAGAGGACAAGCTGGGGAATGAGCAGTTCTTC. The J gene is TRBJ2-1, the V gene TRBV4-3; D possibly corresponds to TRBD1 (5 bases). Germline CDR1 is LGHNA and CDR2 is YSLEER. The CDR3 runs to 15 residues. Trimming took 0 bases from V and 7 from J, leaving 13 bases between them.

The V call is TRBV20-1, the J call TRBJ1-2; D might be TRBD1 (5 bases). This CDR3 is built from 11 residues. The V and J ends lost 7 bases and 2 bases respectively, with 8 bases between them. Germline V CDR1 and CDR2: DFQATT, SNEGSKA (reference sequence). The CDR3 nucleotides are TGCAGTGGGGGCGGAAACTATGGCTACACCTTC. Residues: CSGGGNYGYTF.

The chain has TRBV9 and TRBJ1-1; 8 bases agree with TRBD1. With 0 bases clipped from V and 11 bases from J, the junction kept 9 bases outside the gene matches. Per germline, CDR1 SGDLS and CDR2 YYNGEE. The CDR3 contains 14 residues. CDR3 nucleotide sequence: TGTGCCAGCAGCGTAGGGGAAGGACAGGGCAGGGCTTTCTTT. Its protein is CASSVGEGQGRAFF.

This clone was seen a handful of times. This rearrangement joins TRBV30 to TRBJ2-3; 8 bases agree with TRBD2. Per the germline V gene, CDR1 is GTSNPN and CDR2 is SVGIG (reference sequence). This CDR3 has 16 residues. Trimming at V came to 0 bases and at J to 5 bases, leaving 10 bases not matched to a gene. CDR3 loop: CAWSVRGGGFVDTQYF. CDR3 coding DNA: TGTGCCTGGAGTGTACGTGGCGGGGGGTTTGTAGATACGCAGTATTTT.

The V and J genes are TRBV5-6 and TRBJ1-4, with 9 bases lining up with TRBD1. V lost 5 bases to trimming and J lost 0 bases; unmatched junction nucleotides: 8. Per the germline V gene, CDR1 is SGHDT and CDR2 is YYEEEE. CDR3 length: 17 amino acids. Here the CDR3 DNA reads TGTGCCAGCAGTTACCGGGACAGGGATGCAACTAATGAAAAACTGTTTTTT. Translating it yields CASSYRDRDATNEKLFF.

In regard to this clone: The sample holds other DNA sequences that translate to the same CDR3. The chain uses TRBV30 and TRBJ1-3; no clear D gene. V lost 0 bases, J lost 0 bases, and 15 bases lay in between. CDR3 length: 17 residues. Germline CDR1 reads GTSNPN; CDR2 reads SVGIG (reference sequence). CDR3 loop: CAWSVREDHDSGNTIYF. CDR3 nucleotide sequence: TGTGCCTGGAGTGTACGGGAGGATCATGACTCTGGAAACACCATATATTTT.

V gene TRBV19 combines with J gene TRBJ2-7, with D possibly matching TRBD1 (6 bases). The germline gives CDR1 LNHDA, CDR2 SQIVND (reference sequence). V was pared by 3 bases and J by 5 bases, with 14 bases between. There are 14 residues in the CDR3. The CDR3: CASSIKQGYHEQYF. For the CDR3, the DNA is TGTGCCAGTAGTATTAAACAGGGATATCACGAGCAGTACTTC.

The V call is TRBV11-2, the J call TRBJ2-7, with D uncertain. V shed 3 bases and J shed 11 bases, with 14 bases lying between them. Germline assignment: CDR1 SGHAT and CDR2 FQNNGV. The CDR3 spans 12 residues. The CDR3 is CASSLSPVVKYF. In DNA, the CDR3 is TGTGCCAGCAGCTTGAGTCCGGTAGTGAAGTACTTC.

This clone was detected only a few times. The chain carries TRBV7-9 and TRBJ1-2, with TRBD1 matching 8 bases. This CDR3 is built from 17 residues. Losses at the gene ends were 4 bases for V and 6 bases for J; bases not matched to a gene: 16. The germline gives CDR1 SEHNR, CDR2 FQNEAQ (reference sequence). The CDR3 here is CASSWSRDRRGFDGYTF. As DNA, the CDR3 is TGTGCCAGCAGCTGGAGCCGGGACAGGCGCGGGTTTGATGGCTACACCTTC.

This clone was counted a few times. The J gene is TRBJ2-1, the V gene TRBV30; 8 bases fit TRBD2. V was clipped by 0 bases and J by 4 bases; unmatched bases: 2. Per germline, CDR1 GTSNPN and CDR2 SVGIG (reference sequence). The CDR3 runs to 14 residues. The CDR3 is CAWSVLAVYNEQFF. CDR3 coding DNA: TGTGCCTGGAGTGTACTAGCGGTTTACAATGAGCAGTTCTTC.

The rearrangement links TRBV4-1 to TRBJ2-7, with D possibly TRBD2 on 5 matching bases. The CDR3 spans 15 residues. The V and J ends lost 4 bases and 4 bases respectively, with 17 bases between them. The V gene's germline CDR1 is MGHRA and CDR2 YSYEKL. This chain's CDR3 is CASSLIGGDYYEQYF. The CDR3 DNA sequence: TGCGCCAGCAGCCTTATCGGCGGAGACTATTACGAGCAGTACTTC.

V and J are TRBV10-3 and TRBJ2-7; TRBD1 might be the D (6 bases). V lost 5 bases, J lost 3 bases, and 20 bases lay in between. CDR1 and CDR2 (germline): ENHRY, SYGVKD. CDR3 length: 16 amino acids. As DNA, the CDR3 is TGTGCCATCAGTTTTTTCGGGACACCGAACCTCTACGAGCAGTACTTC. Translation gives CAISFFGTPNLYEQYF.

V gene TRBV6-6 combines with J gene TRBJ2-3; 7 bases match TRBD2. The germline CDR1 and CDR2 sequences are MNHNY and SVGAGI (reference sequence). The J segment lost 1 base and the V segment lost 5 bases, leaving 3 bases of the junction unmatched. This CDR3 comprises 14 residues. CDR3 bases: TGTGCCAGCAGTGGAGCGGGATGCACAGATACGCAGTATTTT. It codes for CASSGAGCTDTQYF.

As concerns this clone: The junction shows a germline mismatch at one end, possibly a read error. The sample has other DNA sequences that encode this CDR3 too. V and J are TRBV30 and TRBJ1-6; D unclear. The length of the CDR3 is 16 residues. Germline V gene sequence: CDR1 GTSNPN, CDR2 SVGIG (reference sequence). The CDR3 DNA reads TGTGCCTGGAGTGTAGCGGACGGTTACTATAATTCCCCCCTCCACTTT. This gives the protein CAWSVADGYYNSPLHF. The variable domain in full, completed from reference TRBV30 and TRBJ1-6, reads SQTIHQWPATLVQPVGSPLSLECTVEGTSNPNLYWYRQAAGRGLQLLFYSVGIGQISSEVPQNLSASRPQDRQFILSSKKLLLSDSGFYLCAWSVADGYYNSPLHFGNGTRLTVT.

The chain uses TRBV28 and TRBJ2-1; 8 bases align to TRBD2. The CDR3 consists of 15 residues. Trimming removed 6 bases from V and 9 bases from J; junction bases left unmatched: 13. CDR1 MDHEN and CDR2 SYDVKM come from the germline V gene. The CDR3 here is CASRDGTRVRSEQFF. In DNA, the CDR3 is TGTGCCAGCAGGGATGGGACTAGAGTTAGGAGTGAGCAGTTCTTC.

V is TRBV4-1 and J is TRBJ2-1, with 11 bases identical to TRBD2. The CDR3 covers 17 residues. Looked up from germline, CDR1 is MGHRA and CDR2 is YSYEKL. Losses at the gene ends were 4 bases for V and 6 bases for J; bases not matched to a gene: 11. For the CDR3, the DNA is TGCGCCAGCAGCCCTAAAAGCAGACTAGCGGGGAGCAATGAGCAGTTCTTC. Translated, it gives CASSPKSRLAGSNEQFF.

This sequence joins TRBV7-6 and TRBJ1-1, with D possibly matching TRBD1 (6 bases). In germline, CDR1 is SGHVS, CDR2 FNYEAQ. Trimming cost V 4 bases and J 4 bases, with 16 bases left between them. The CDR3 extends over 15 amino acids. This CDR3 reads CASSWGRGVGTEAFF. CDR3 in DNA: TGTGCCAGCAGCTGGGGCAGGGGCGTCGGCACTGAAGCTTTCTTT.

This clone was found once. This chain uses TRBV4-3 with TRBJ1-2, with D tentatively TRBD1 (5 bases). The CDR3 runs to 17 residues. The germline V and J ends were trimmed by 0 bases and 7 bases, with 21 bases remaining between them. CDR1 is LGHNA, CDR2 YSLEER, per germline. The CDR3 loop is CASSQDLRGGKVSGYTF. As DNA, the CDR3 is TGCGCCAGCAGCCAAGATCTTAGGGGCGGCAAAGTCAGTGGCTACACCTTC.

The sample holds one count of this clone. The CDR3 loop reads CASSQEERGAYNEQFF. The CDR3 DNA follows: TGCGCCAGCAGCCAAGAGGAGCGGGGGGCCTACAATGAGCAGTTCTTC. This chain links TRBV4-3 with TRBJ2-1; 9 bases fit TRBD2. Trimming at V came to 0 bases and at J to 2 bases, leaving 2 bases not matched to a gene. Germline loops: CDR1 LGHNA, CDR2 YSLEER. The CDR3 is 16 amino acids.

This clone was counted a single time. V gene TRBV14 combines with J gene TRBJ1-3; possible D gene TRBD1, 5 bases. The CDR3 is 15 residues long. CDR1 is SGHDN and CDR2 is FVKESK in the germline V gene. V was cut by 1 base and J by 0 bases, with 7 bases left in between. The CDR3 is CASSQGRASGNTIYF. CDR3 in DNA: TGTGCCAGCAGCCAAGGCAGGGCCTCTGGAAACACCATATATTTT.

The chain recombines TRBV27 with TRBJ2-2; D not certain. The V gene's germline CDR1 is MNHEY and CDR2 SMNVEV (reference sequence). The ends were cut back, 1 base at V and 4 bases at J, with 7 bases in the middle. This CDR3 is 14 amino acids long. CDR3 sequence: CASSLFNPTGELFF. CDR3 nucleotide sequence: TGTGCCAGCAGTTTATTTAATCCCACCGGGGAGCTGTTTTTT.

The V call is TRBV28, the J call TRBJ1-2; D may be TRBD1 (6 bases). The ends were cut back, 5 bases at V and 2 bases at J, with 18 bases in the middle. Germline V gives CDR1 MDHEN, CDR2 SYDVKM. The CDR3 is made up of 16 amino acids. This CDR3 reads CASSQPPGHKNYGYTF. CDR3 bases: TGTGCCAGCAGTCAACCCCCGGGACACAAAAACTATGGCTACACCTTC.

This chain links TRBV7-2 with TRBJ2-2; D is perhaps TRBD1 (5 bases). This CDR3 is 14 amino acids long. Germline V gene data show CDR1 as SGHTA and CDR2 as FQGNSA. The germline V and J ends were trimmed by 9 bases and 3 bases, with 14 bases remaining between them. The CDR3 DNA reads TGTGCCAGGAAGGGGCAGACCTACACCGGGGAGCTGTTTTTT. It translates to CARKGQTYTGELFF.

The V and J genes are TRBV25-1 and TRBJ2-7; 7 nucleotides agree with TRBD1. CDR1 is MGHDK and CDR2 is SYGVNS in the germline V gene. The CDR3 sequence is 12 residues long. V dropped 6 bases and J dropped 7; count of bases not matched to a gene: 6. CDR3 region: CASSEKGAEQYF. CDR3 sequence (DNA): TGTGCCAGCAGCGAGAAGGGGGCTGAGCAGTACTTC.

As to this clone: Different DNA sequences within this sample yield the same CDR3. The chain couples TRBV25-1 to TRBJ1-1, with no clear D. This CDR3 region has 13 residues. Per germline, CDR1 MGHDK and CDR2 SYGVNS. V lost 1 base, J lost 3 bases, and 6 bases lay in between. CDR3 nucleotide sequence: TGTGCCAGCAGTGAATCTCGGGACACTGAAGCTTTCTTT. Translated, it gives CASSESRDTEAFF.

As DNA, the CDR3 is TGTGCCTCGGCAGGGAGGGCAGCAACTAATGAAAAACTGTTTTTT. Translation: CASAGRAATNEKLFF. This rearrangement joins TRBV28 to TRBJ1-4; TRBD1 might be the D (5 bases). Germline CDR1 and CDR2: MDHEN and SYDVKM. This CDR3 comprises 15 residues. Trimming removed 11 bases at V and 0 bases at J, with 16 bases between.

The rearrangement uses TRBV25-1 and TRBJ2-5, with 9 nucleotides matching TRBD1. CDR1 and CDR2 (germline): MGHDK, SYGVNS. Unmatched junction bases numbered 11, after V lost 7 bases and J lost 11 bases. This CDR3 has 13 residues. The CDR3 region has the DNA TGTGCCAGCACCCCCGGACAGGGGAGAGAGCAGTACTTC. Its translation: CASTPGQGREQYF.

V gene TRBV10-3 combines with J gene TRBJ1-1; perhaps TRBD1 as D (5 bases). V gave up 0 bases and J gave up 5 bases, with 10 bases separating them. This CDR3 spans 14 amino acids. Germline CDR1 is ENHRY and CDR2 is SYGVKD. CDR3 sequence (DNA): TGTGCCATCAGTGAGTCCGGGGGGAAAACTGAAGCTTTCTTT. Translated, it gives CAISESGGKTEAFF.

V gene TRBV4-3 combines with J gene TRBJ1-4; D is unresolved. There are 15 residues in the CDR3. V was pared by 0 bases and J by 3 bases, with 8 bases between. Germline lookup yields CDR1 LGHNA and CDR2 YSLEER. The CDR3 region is CASSQDDNPNEKLFF. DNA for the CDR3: TGCGCCAGCAGCCAAGATGACAACCCTAATGAAAAACTGTTTTTT.